This T cell receptor beta chain came from a study of shared clonotypes between healthy human individuals. Study context: Donors were a couple of women and a few men aged 18 to 49.

Donors, without exception, were Caucasian adults residing in Nashville, Tennessee. It was 250 to 350 ng DNA, some 28,000 T cell genomes, that went into each replicate PCR of unsorted PBMC. The sequenced material, unsorted PBMC DNA, was run on ten immunoSEQ deep assay plates. Measured with immunoSEQ multiplex PCR; TCRdb has only the in-frame clones, and not every one. The sample gives approximately 510,000 clones, less than 85% of which show up once; over 10% is in the top ten. The CDR3 length is 15 residues. Germline-derived CDR1 and CDR2 are SGHTA and FQGNSA. Between the trimmed V and J ends, which lost 2 bases and 7 bases, there was a span of 17 bases.

The chain combines TRBV7-2 with TRBJ2-5; no firm D call. The sample comprised PBMCs. This clonotype was obtained from a middle-aged woman in good health. Some clones in this sample may be carry-over from other donors' samples. In DNA, the CDR3 is TGTGCCAGCAGCTTATCCAGTTGGGGATTGGCGACCCAGTACTTC. It encodes CASSLSSWGLATQYF. Together with reference TRBV7-2 and TRBJ2-5, the CDR3 gives the full variable domain: GAGVSQSPSNKVTEKGKDVELRCDPISGHTALYWYRQSLGQGLEFLIYFQGNSAPDKSGLPSDRFSAERTGGSVSTLTIQRTQQEDSAVYLCASSLSSWGLATQYFGPGTRLLVL.